This T cell receptor (beta chain) was identified in a study of T cell responses to AZD1222 COVID-19 vaccine. This clone was observed a handful of times. Trimming shortened V by 0 bases and J by 1 base, and 15 bases separated the two germline ends. The CDR3 is 17 residues long. The V gene's germline CDR1 is SGHKS and CDR2 YYEKEE (reference sequence). Profiling relied on immunoSEQ multiplex PCR, and the TCRdb table lists in-frame clones only, not all of them. In the table there are 90,000 to 100,000 clones, 85% of which are singletons. This clonotype originated in an adult who received the AZD1222 COVID-19 vaccine. This chain joins TRBV5-5 and TRBJ2-3; D may be TRBD1 (6 bases). The sequenced sample was peripheral blood, obtained 28 days after the second AZD1222 dose. CDR3 loop: CASSLAAGASGTDTQYF. As DNA, the CDR3 is TGTGCCAGCAGCTTGGCGGCAGGGGCGTCGGGCACAGATACGCAGTATTTT. Drawing the rest from reference TRBV5-5 and TRBJ2-3, the complete variable domain is DAGVTQSPTHLIKTRGQQVTLRCSPISGHKSVSWYQQVLGQGPQFIFQYYEKEERGRGNFPDRFSARQFPNYSSELNVNALLLGDSALYLCASSLAAGASGTDTQYFGPGTRLTVL.